These 3 T cell receptor beta chains share one sample of origin, sequenced in a study of cytomegalovirus exposure and HLA in healthy donors. The PCR had 60 Vbeta and 13 Jbeta primers. Sequencing used immunoSEQ multiplex PCR; TCRdb keeps in-frame clones, though not all of them. The sample has roughly 120,000 clones, approximately 68% seen once. The sample taken for sequencing was PBMCs. All receptors come from a man aged 30 to 39 in good health and CMV-seropositive.

The chain joins TRBV10-3 to TRBJ2-7, with 10 bases matching TRBD1. The CDR3 is 16 amino acids. With V trimmed by 2 bases and J by 4 bases, 8 bases remained unmatched. In germline, CDR1 is ENHRY, CDR2 SYGVKD. CDR3 loop: CAISEGTGVRTYEQYF. In DNA form, the CDR3 reads TGTGCCATCAGTGAGGGGACAGGGGTCAGGACGTACGAGCAGTACTTC.

The chain couples TRBV5-1 to TRBJ1-1, with 9 bases that match TRBD1. Trimming took 2 bases from V and 4 from J; bases not matched to a gene: 9. Germline loops: CDR1 SGHRS, CDR2 YFSETQ. The CDR3 has 16 residues. This chain's CDR3 is CASSLRQGDSGTEAFF. The CDR3 DNA reads as TGCGCCAGCAGCTTAAGACAGGGGGACTCGGGCACTGAAGCTTTCTTT.

This clone appeared a single time. The chain combines TRBV5-1 with TRBJ2-1; 7 nucleotides agree with TRBD2. Germline V lookup: CDR1 SGHRS, CDR2 YFSETQ. V gave up 0 bases and J gave up 6 bases; unmatched junction bases: 3. There are 14 residues in the CDR3. The CDR3 nucleotides read TGCGCCAGCAGCTTGGAGGGCGGGAGCAATGAGCAGTTCTTC. It yields the protein CASSLEGGSNEQFF.